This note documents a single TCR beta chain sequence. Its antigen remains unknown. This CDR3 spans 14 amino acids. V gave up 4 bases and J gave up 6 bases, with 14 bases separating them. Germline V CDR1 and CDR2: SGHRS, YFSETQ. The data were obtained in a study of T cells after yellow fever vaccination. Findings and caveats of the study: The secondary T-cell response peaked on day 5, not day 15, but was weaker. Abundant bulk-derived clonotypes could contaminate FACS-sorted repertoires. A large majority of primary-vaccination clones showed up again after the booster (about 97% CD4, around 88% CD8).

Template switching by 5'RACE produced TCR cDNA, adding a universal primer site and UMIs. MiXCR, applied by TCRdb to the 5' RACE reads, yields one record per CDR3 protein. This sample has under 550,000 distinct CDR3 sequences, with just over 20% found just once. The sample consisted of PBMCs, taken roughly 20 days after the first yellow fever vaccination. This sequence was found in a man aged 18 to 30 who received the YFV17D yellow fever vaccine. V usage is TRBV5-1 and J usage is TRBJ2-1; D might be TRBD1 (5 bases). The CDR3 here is CASSARTQTNEQFF. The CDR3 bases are TGCGCCAGCAGCGCCCGGACACAAACCAATGAGCAGTTCTTC.